The rows below give T cell receptor beta chains drawn from one sample of a study of cytomegalovirus exposure and HLA in healthy donors. Libraries were prepared by immunoSEQ multiplex PCR; TCRdb keeps only in-frame clonotypes and omits some of them. The table shows 98,000 or so clones, with around 9.1% occurring only once. The sample comprised PBMCs. These receptors originate from a man aged 40-55 years in good health and CMV-seropositive. Both conserved end residues are part of each CDR3. Each record gives: CDR3 protein, J gene, V gene.

CDR3aa: CAWDRGFKEKLFF
j_gene: TRBJ1-4
v_gene: TRBV30

CDR3aa: CASSLKGGRTLIGNEQFF
j_gene: TRBJ2-1
v_gene: TRBV5-6

CDR3aa: CAWRGGRATGDTQYF
j_gene: TRBJ2-3
v_gene: TRBV30

CDR3aa: CASSPRRDREGETQYF
j_gene: TRBJ2-5
v_gene: TRBV7-3

CDR3aa: CASSWDRGSYEQYF
j_gene: TRBJ2-7
v_gene: TRBV27

CDR3aa: CSYEAGRAETQYF
j_gene: TRBJ2-5
v_gene: TRBV29-1

CDR3aa: CASSIPPGTQYF
j_gene: TRBJ2-3
v_gene: TRBV19

CDR3aa: CASSTRQVSYEQYF
j_gene: TRBJ2-7
v_gene: TRBV7-8

CDR3aa: CAISVGASEQYF
j_gene: TRBJ2-7
v_gene: TRBV10-3

CDR3aa: CASSLVPRGAETEAFF
j_gene: TRBJ1-1
v_gene: TRBV7-2

CDR3aa: CASSSTGGGNQETQYF
j_gene: TRBJ2-5
v_gene: TRBV11-2

CDR3aa: CASGSLGVANQETQYF
j_gene: TRBJ2-5
v_gene: TRBV12-5

CDR3aa: CSVSGRTTNEQFF
j_gene: TRBJ2-1
v_gene: TRBV29-1

CDR3aa: CASSYSTAYQETQYF
j_gene: TRBJ2-5
v_gene: TRBV5-1

CDR3aa: CASSHEAGAYEQYF
j_gene: TRBJ2-7
v_gene: TRBV14

CDR3aa: CASIIGTGVQPQHF
j_gene: TRBJ1-5
v_gene: TRBV28

CDR3aa: CASSFRLGANVLTF
j_gene: TRBJ2-6
v_gene: TRBV5-4

CDR3aa: CASSTGGAGETQYF
j_gene: TRBJ2-5
v_gene: TRBV19

CDR3aa: CASSVGGTGDGYTF
j_gene: TRBJ1-2
v_gene: TRBV9

CDR3aa: CSGLSSGSEQYF
j_gene: TRBJ2-7
v_gene: TRBV29-1

CDR3aa: CAISESGRTNSEAFF
j_gene: TRBJ1-1
v_gene: TRBV10-3

CDR3aa: CASSSSRGTGVTNTQYF
j_gene: TRBJ2-3
v_gene: TRBV7-9

CDR3aa: CASRKGPGGYEQYF
j_gene: TRBJ2-7
v_gene: TRBV6-1

CDR3aa: CASAATSGNTDTQYF
j_gene: TRBJ2-3
v_gene: TRBV12-5

CDR3aa: CASRAGLSQPQHF
j_gene: TRBJ1-5
v_gene: TRBV6-5

CDR3aa: CSVAKNTEAFF
j_gene: TRBJ1-1
v_gene: TRBV29-1

CDR3aa: CASGGPLAGNTGELFF
j_gene: TRBJ2-2
v_gene: TRBV5-6

CDR3aa: CASSPSGGLLNTEAFF
j_gene: TRBJ1-1
v_gene: TRBV11-3

CDR3aa: CSVSLKDRIITGELFF
j_gene: TRBJ2-2
v_gene: TRBV29-1

CDR3aa: CASSPYRGDQPQHF
j_gene: TRBJ1-5
v_gene: TRBV5-5

CDR3aa: CASSTDNSNQPQHF
j_gene: TRBJ1-5
v_gene: TRBV5-6

CDR3aa: CASRPPGQGLYGYTF
j_gene: TRBJ1-2
v_gene: TRBV5-1

CDR3aa: CASSAGGLIEQYF
j_gene: TRBJ2-7
v_gene: TRBV19

CDR3aa: CASSPPGTAVIYGYTF
j_gene: TRBJ1-2
v_gene: TRBV11-1

CDR3aa: CASSLGQSTDTQYF
j_gene: TRBJ2-3
v_gene: TRBV7-9

CDR3aa: CASSLATGFGEQYF
j_gene: TRBJ2-7
v_gene: TRBV5-6

CDR3aa: CAISESRGAGTEAFF
j_gene: TRBJ1-1
v_gene: TRBV10-3

CDR3aa: CASSGNPGQGLRETQYF
j_gene: TRBJ2-5
v_gene: TRBV28

CDR3aa: CASSKGQPGEFAGELFF
j_gene: TRBJ2-2
v_gene: TRBV5-1

CDR3aa: CASSLLAGRTGELFF
j_gene: TRBJ2-2
v_gene: TRBV13

CDR3aa: CASSVPRGRSYEQYF
j_gene: TRBJ2-7
v_gene: TRBV25-1

CDR3aa: CAWNRAGEKLFF
j_gene: TRBJ1-4
v_gene: TRBV30

CDR3aa: CASSYAQGGETQYF
j_gene: TRBJ2-5
v_gene: TRBV6-5

CDR3aa: CASSITYEQYF
j_gene: TRBJ2-7
v_gene: TRBV5-6

CDR3aa: CASSEPVTAGVSYNEQFF
j_gene: TRBJ2-1
v_gene: TRBV6-1

CDR3aa: CAAGEDPPYEQYF
j_gene: TRBJ2-7
v_gene: TRBV2

CDR3aa: CATPEGQYTDTQYF
j_gene: TRBJ2-3
v_gene: TRBV2

CDR3aa: CASSLGSGEPYEQYF
j_gene: TRBJ2-7
v_gene: TRBV7-6

CDR3aa: CASRRSAGQVREPQHF
j_gene: TRBJ1-5
v_gene: TRBV2

CDR3aa: CATSRDLGGGAPLHF
j_gene: TRBJ1-6
v_gene: TRBV15

CDR3aa: CASSERGRTYEQYF
j_gene: TRBJ2-7
v_gene: TRBV6-1

CDR3aa: CASTRDRGRGELFF
j_gene: TRBJ2-2
v_gene: TRBV28